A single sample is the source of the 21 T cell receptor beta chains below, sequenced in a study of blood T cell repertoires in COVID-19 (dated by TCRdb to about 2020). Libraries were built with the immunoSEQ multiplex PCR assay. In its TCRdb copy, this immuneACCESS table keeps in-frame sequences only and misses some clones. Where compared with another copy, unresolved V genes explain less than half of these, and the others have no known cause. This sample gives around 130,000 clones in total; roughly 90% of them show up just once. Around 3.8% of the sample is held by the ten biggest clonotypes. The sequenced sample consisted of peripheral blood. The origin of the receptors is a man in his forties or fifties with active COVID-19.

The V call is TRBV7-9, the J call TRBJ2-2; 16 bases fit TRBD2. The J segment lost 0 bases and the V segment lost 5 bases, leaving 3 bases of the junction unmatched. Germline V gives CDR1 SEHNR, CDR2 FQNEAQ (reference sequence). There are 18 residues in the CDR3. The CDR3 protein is CASSPGTSGRANTGELFF. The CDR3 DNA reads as TGTGCCAGCAGCCCGGGGACTAGCGGGAGGGCGAACACCGGGGAGCTGTTTTTT.

The CDR3, as DNA: TGTGCCAGCATCCCCGGAGTCCCGGACAATGAGCAGTTCTTC. This translates into CASIPGVPDNEQFF. The chain is built from TRBV27 and TRBJ2-1; D uncertain. Trimming cost V 7 bases and J 5 bases, with 15 bases left between them. Germline CDR1 and CDR2: MNHEY and SMNVEV (reference sequence). The CDR3 totals 14 residues.

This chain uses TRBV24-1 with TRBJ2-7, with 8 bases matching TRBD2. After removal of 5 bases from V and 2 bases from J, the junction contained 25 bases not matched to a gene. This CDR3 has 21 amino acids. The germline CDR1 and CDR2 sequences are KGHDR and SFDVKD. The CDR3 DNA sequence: TGTGCCACCAGTGGGTCGAAGGACAGACTTAGCGGGACATCGGGACCCTACGAGCAGTACGTC. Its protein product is CATSGSKDRLSGTSGPYEQYV.

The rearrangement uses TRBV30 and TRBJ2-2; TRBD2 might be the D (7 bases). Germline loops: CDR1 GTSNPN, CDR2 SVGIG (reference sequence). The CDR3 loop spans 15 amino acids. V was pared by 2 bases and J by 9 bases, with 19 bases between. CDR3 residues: CAWSSHGGPCRELFF. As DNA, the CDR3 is TGTGCCTGGAGTTCCCACGGGGGGCCCTGCAGGGAGCTGTTTTTT.

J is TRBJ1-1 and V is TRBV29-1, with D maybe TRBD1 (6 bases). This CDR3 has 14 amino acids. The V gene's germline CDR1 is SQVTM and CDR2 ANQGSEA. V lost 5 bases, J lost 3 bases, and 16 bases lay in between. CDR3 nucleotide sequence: TGCAGCGTTCAGCAGGGGTCCTGGGACACTGAAGCTTTCTTT. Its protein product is CSVQQGSWDTEAFF.

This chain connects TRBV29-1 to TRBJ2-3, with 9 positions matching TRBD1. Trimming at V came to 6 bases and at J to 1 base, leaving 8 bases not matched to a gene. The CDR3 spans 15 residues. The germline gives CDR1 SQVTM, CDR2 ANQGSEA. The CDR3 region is CSVPRGDRGTDTQYF. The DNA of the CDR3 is TGCAGCGTCCCAAGGGGGGACAGGGGCACAGATACGCAGTATTTT.

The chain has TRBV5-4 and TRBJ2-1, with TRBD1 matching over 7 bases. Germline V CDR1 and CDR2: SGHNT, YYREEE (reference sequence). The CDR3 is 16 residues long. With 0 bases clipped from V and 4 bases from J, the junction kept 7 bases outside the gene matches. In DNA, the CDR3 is TGTGCCAGCAGCTTGGAGGGGGCAGGGGGATACAATGAGCAGTTCTTC. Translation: CASSLEGAGGYNEQFF.

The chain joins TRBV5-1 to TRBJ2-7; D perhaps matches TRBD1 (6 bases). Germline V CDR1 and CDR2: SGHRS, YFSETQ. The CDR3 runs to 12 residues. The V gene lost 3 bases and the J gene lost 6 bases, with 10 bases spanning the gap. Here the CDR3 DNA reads TGCGCCAGCAGCTCCACAGGGCTCGAGCAGTACTTC. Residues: CASSSTGLEQYF. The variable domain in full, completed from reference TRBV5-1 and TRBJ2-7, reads KAGVTQTPRYLIKTRGQQVTLSCSPISGHRSVSWYQQTPGQGLQFLFEYFSETQRNKGNFPGRFSGRQFSNSRSEMNVSTLELGDSALYLCASSSTGLEQYFGPGTRLTVT.

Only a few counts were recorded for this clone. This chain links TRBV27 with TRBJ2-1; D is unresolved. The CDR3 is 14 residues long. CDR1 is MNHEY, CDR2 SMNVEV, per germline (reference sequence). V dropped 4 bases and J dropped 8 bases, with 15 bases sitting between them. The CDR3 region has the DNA TGTGCCAGCAGTTCCGTAGACGAGCGCCATGAGCAGTTCTTC. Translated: CASSSVDERHEQFF.

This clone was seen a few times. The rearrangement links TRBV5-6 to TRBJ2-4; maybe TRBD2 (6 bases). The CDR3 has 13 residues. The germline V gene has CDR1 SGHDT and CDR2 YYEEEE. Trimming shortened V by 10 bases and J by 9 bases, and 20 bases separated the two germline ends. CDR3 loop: CASTVGGIGIQYF. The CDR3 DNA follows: TGTGCCTCAACCGTAGGAGGGATCGGCATTCAGTACTTC.

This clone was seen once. The CDR3 region is CASSSGQHNEQFF. The CDR3 DNA reads as TGTGCCAGCAGTTCGGGACAACACAATGAGCAGTTCTTC. V is TRBV28 and J is TRBJ2-1; D is perhaps TRBD1 (6 bases). The germline CDR1 and CDR2 sequences are MDHEN and SYDVKM. Trimming stripped 4 bases from V and 5 bases from J, with 9 bases between. CDR3 length: 13 amino acids.

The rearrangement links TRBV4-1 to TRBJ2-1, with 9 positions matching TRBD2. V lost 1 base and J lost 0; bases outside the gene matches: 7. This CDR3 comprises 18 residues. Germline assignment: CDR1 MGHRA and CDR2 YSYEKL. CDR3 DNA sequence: TGCGCCAGCAGCCAAGGCGGCGGGGGGGGACTCTCCTACAATGAGCAGTTCTTC. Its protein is CASSQGGGGGLSYNEQFF.

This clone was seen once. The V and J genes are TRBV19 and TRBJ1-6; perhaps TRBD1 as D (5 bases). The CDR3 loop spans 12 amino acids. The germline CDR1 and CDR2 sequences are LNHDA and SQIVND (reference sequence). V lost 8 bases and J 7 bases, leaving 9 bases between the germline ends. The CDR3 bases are TGTGCCAGTCAGGGAGGGAATTCACCCCTCCACTTT. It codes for CASQGGNSPLHF.

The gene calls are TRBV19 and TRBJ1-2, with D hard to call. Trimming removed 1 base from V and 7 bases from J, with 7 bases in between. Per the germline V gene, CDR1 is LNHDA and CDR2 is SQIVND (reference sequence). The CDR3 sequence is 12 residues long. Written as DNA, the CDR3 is TGTGCCAGTAGTATAGCCGGGTTTGGCTACACCTTC. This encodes CASSIAGFGYTF.

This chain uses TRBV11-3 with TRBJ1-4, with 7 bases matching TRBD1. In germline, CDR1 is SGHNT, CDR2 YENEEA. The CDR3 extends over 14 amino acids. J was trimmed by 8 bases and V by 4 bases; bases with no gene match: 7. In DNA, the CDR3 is TGTGCCAGCAGCTCCGGGACAGCTTACGAAAAACTGTTTTTT. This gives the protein CASSSGTAYEKLFF.

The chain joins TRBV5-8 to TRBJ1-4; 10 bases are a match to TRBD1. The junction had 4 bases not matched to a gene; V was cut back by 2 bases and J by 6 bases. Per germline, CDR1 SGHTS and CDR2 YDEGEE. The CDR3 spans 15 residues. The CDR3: CASSLPGTGDEKLFF. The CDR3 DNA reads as TGTGCCAGCAGCTTACCCGGGACAGGGGATGAAAAACTGTTTTTT.

CDR3 nucleotides: TGTGCCAGCAGCTTTCGGTATGAGCAGTTCTTC. It yields the protein CASSFRYEQFF. This chain joins TRBV5-4 and TRBJ2-1; unclear D gene. V dropped 2 bases and J dropped 8 bases, with 5 bases sitting between them. Germline CDR1 and CDR2: SGHNT and YYREEE (reference sequence). The CDR3 sequence is 11 residues long.

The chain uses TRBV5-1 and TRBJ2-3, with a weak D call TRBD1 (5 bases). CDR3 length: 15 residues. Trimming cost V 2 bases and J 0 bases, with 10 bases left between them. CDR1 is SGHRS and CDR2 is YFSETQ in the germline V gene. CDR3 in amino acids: CASSLQAPSTDTQYF. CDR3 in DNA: TGCGCCAGCAGCTTACAGGCCCCTAGCACAGATACGCAGTATTTT.

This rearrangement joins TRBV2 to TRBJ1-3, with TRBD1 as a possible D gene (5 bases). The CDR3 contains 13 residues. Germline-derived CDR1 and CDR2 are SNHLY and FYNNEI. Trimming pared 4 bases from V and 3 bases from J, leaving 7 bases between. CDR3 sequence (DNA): TGTGCCAGCAGTGGGGGCGGTGGAAACACCATATATTTT. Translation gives CASSGGGGNTIYF.

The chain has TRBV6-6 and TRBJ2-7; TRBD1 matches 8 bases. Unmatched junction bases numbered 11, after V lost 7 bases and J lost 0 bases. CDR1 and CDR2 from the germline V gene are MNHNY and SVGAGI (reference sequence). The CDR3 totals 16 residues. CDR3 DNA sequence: TGTGCCAGCAAGGCCCAGGGGGCAAGCAGCTCCTACGAGCAGTACGTC. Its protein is CASKAQGASSSYEQYV.

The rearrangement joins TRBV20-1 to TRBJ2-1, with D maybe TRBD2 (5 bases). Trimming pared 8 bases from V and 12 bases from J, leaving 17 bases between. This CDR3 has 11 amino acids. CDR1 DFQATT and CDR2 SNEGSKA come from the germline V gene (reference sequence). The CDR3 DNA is TGCAGTCCAGGTTCTAGCAGAGGGCAGTTCTTC. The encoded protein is CSPGSSRGQFF.